This TCR beta chain originates from a study of blood T cell repertoires in COVID-19. Study in general: Acute and convalescent COVID-19 specimens originated in the United States, Italy and Spain. PBMCs, B-cell-depleted T cells, or T cells provided the cDNA or gDNA that made up the material.

How the authors handled the data: Amplified reference gene primers provided the basis for estimating nucleated cell counts. The protocol was immunoSEQ multiplex PCR, while the TCRdb copy is restricted to in-frame clones and leaves out a portion. V and J calls plus clone size are reproduced from that table; the DNA served to infer D and trimming. The sample carries about 180,000 clones, approximately 85% recorded once. The CDR3 loop spans 15 amino acids. J lost 5 bases, V lost 0 bases, and 6 bases had no gene match. CDR1 and CDR2 from the germline V gene are SGHKS and YYEKEE (reference sequence). This sequence joins TRBV5-5 and TRBJ2-3; 7 nucleotides line up with TRBD2. This TCR was sampled from a man between 60 and 75 years old with acute or convalescent COVID-19. The sample consisted of peripheral blood. The CDR3 nucleotides read TGTGCCAGCAGCTTGGTTCTGCGGGAGCGAGATACGCAGTATTTT. This translates into CASSLVLRERDTQYF.